These T cell receptor beta chains were read from a single sample in a study of T cell responses to AZD1222 COVID-19 vaccine. The repertoire was sequenced with immunoSEQ multiplex PCR; TCRdb's copy has only in-frame clones and lacks some. Of around 92,000 clones in the sample, 86% are singletons; the top ten hold about 10%. Sequencing used peripheral blood, obtained on day 0 of AZD1222 vaccination. These receptors were obtained from an adult in good health. Both conserved end residues are part of each CDR3. Each record gives: V gene, J gene, D gene, clone size, CDR3 protein, CDR3 DNA. The D gene is left open where the match is weak. Clone sizes are given selectively: once, few, many, or a class where the clone is expanded.

TRBV3-1/TRBV3-2	TRBJ2-2	.	.	CASSQPGGLNTGELFF	TGTGCCAGCAGCCAACCTGGAGGGCTGAACACCGGGGAGCTGTTTTTT
TRBV5-1	TRBJ2-5	.	.	CASSFQAGAQETQYF	TGCGCCAGCAGCTTTCAGGCAGGGGCCCAAGAGACCCAGTACTTC
TRBV3-1/TRBV3-2	TRBJ2-7	.	.	CASSQGNEQYF	TGTGCCAGCAGCCAAGGGAACGAGCAGTACTTC
TRBV7-9	TRBJ1-1	.	.	CASSRQDRTEAFF	TGTGCCAGCAGCCGTCAGGACCGGACTGAAGCTTTCTTT
TRBV5-1	TRBJ1-1	.	once	CASSSPDRSFEAFF	TGCGCCAGCAGCTCACCTGACAGGTCCTTTGAAGCTTTCTTT
TRBV3-1/TRBV3-2	TRBJ1-4	.	.	CASSRDWTGGKKLFF	TGTGCCAGCAGCCGAGATTGGACCGGCGGAAAAAAACTGTTTTTT
TRBV5-1	TRBJ2-1	.	.	CASSLAGDYNEQFF	TGCGCCAGCAGCTTGGCGGGAGATTACAATGAGCAGTTCTTC
TRBV14	TRBJ2-1	TRBD2	.	CASSPLPGLAGFGYNEQFF	TGTGCCAGCAGCCCCCTCCCCGGACTAGCGGGATTTGGCTACAATGAGCAGTTCTTC
TRBV7-9	TRBJ2-1	.	few	CASSLEVSAARSYNEQFF	TGTGCCAGCAGCTTAGAGGTTAGCGCAGCCCGCTCCTACAATGAGCAGTTCTTC
TRBV7-2	TRBJ2-7	.	once	CASSLGTPQSSYEQYF	TGTGCCAGCAGCCTAGGAACGCCACAGAGCTCCTACGAGCAGTACTTC
TRBV12-3/TRBV12-4	TRBJ1-3	.	.	CASSMNGNTIYF	TGTGCCAGCAGTATGAATGGAAACACCATATATTTT
TRBV15	TRBJ1-5	.	.	CATSRDRMDSNQPQHF	TGTGCCACCAGCAGAGATCGGATGGATAGCAATCAGCCCCAGCATTTT
TRBV3-1/TRBV3-2	TRBJ1-4	.	.	CASSAGQNEKLFF	TGTGCCAGCAGCGCGGGCCAAAATGAAAAACTGTTTTTT
TRBV7-2	TRBJ2-5	TRBD2	.	CASSLGGRLAGPQTQYF	TGTGCCAGCAGCTTAGGGGGTAGACTAGCGGGGCCCCAGACCCAGTACTTC
TRBV5-4	TRBJ1-1	.	.	CASSLAGRQNTEAFF	TGTGCCAGCAGCTTGGCCGGCAGACAGAACACTGAAGCTTTCTTT
TRBV28	TRBJ2-7	TRBD2	.	CASSTGTSGIFRSYEQYF	TGTGCCAGCAGCACCGGGACTAGCGGGATTTTTCGCTCCTACGAGCAGTACTTC
TRBV5-1	TRBJ2-1	.	.	CASRASSYNEQFF	TGCGCCAGCAGAGCGAGCTCCTACAATGAGCAGTTCTTC
TRBV30	TRBJ1-5	.	.	CAWSVGGVPTNQPQHF	TGTGCCTGGAGTGTAGGGGGTGTCCCCACAAATCAGCCCCAGCATTTT
TRBV7-9	TRBJ2-6	.	.	CASSFTSPGANVLTF	TGTGCCAGCAGCTTTACATCCCCTGGGGCCAACGTCCTGACTTTC
TRBV7-9	TRBJ2-6	.	.	CASSALAGAGANVLTF	TGTGCCAGCAGCGCCCTAGCAGGGGCCGGGGCCAACGTCCTGACTTTC
TRBV6-4	TRBJ2-1	TRBD2	.	CASSRTSGQYNEQFF	TGTGCCAGCAGTCGGACTAGCGGGCAATACAATGAGCAGTTCTTC
TRBV5-8	TRBJ1-1	TRBD1	.	CASSRDRVNTEAFF	TGTGCCAGCAGCAGAGACAGGGTGAACACTGAAGCTTTCTTT
TRBV11-2	TRBJ2-6	.	few	CASSLSSSGANVLTF	TGTGCCAGCAGCTTGTCCAGCTCTGGGGCCAACGTCCTGACTTTC
TRBV25-1	TRBJ1-2	.	.	CASSDGGGYTF	TGTGCCAGCAGTGATGGGGGTGGCTACACCTTC
TRBV11-2	TRBJ1-3	.	once	CASSLDLSGEVSGNTIYF	TGTGCCAGCAGCTTAGATCTGTCGGGGGAAGTCTCTGGAAACACCATATATTTT
TRBV3-1/TRBV3-2	TRBJ2-1	.	.	CASSQDIGSYNEQFF	TGTGCCAGCAGCCAAGATATAGGTTCTTACAATGAGCAGTTCTTC
TRBV10-1	TRBJ2-7	.	.	CASSESGTYEQYF	TGCGCCAGCAGTGAGTCCGGTACCTACGAGCAGTACTTC
TRBV19	TRBJ2-5	TRBD2	.	CASSHPPRVTSGNRETQYF	TGTGCCAGTAGTCACCCCCCTCGGGTGACTAGCGGGAACCGGGAGACCCAGTACTTC
TRBV11-2	TRBJ2-5	TRBD1	.	CASRRTGGAETQYF	TGTGCCAGCAGACGGACAGGGGGCGCCGAGACCCAGTACTTC
TRBV28	TRBJ1-6	.	.	CASGDSPLHF	TGTGCCAGTGGGGATTCACCCCTCCACTTT
TRBV30	TRBJ1-2	.	.	CAWIGDPRDNYGYTF	TGTGCCTGGATAGGGGATCCCCGGGATAACTATGGCTACACCTTC
TRBV12-5	TRBJ2-2	.	.	CASGDQVGGELFF	TGTGCTAGTGGCGATCAGGTGGGCGGGGAGCTGTTTTTT
TRBV5-1	TRBJ1-3	.	few	CASSPGGSGNTIYF	TGCGCCAGCAGCCCCGGGGGCTCTGGAAACACCATATATTTT
TRBV5-4	TRBJ2-7	TRBD1	.	CASSLAPGQGTHEQYF	TGTGCCAGCAGCTTGGCTCCGGGACAGGGTACCCACGAGCAGTACTTC
TRBV6-4	TRBJ2-3	TRBD2	.	CASSRLAGGTDTQYF	TGTGCCAGCAGTAGACTAGCGGGGGGCACAGATACGCAGTATTTT
TRBV3-1/TRBV3-2	TRBJ2-2	TRBD2	few	CASSQLPGGNTGELFF	TGTGCCAGCAGCCAATTGCCGGGAGGGAACACCGGGGAGCTGTTTTTT
TRBV5-6	TRBJ1-1	TRBD1	.	CASSWGQAYEAFF	TGTGCCAGCAGCTGGGGACAGGCCTATGAAGCTTTCTTT
TRBV7-2	TRBJ2-5	.	once	CASSPKRQGRETQYF	TGTGCCAGCAGCCCAAAGAGGCAGGGGCGGGAGACCCAGTACTTC
TRBV25-1	TRBJ2-3	TRBD2	.	CASSEAGGPDTQYF	TGTGCCAGCAGTGAAGCGGGGGGGCCAGATACGCAGTATTTT
TRBV19	TRBJ1-3	.	once	CASSIEVSRALSGNTIYF	TGTGCCAGTAGTATTGAAGTGAGCAGGGCCCTCTCTGGAAACACCATATATTTT
TRBV7-2	TRBJ2-1	.	.	CASSLTLTLEQFF	TGTGCCAGCAGCCTAACATTAACCCTCGAGCAGTTCTTC
TRBV19	TRBJ2-3	TRBD1	.	CASSILDRGDTQYF	TGTGCCAGTAGTATTCTGGACAGGGGAGATACGCAGTATTTT
TRBV2	TRBJ1-2	.	few	CASSEDRAGYTF	TGTGCCAGCAGTGAAGACAGGGCTGGCTACACCTTC
TRBV10-3	TRBJ2-7	.	.	CAISEARDGYEQYF	TGTGCCATCAGTGAGGCCAGAGACGGCTACGAGCAGTACTTC
TRBV4-2	TRBJ2-5	.	.	CASSQPTTIQGETQYF	TGTGCCAGCAGCCAGCCGACGACAATCCAGGGAGAGACCCAGTACTTC